These 22 T cell receptor beta chains came from one sample sequenced in a study of OX40 agonist ivuxolimab in advanced cancers. This table comes from immunoSEQ multiplex PCR, and its TCRdb copy is limited to in-frame clones, with some not included. The data show about 86,000 clones, about 88% seen once. Sequencing was performed on CD4+ or CD8+ T cells sorted from blood, taken in a trial of the OX40 agonist ivuxolimab. These receptors all stem from an adult with an advanced solid tumor such as melanoma, head and neck, liver or kidney cancer.

The chain couples TRBV9 to TRBJ2-2, with 10 bases aligning to TRBD2. Trimming at V came to 4 bases and at J to 2 bases, leaving 11 bases not matched to a gene. This CDR3 has 18 residues. Germline CDR1 and CDR2: SGDLS and YYNGEE. The CDR3 reads CASSQTYLAGANTGELFF. DNA of the CDR3: TGTGCCAGCAGCCAAACCTATCTAGCGGGAGCTAACACCGGGGAGCTGTTTTTT.

V usage is TRBV5-6 and J usage is TRBJ2-3; 9 bases map to TRBD1. Unmatched junction bases numbered 7, after V lost 3 bases and J lost 2 bases. There are 16 residues in the CDR3. The germline V gene has CDR1 SGHDT and CDR2 YYEEEE. The CDR3 here is CASSSLGDRVTDTQYF. CDR3 nucleotides: TGTGCCAGCAGCTCCCTCGGGGACAGGGTCACAGATACGCAGTATTTT.

The chain uses TRBV19 and TRBJ2-7; perhaps TRBD2 as D (6 bases). The CDR3 runs to 14 residues. V was shortened by 1 base and J by 2 bases, with 9 bases between the two germline ends. The germline V gene has CDR1 LNHDA and CDR2 SQIVND (reference sequence). This CDR3 is CASSIVAAAYEQYF. CDR3 in DNA: TGTGCCAGTAGTATAGTAGCGGCTGCCTACGAGCAGTACTTC.

This chain joins TRBV9 and TRBJ1-6; TRBD1 might be the D (5 bases). V lost 0 bases and J 9 bases, leaving 13 bases between the germline ends. CDR1 and CDR2 from the germline V gene are SGDLS and YYNGEE. The CDR3 loop spans 15 amino acids. The CDR3 region is CASSVDSGPTSPLHF. The CDR3 nucleotides read TGTGCCAGCAGCGTAGATTCAGGGCCGACTTCACCCCTCCACTTT.

The rearrangement uses TRBV12-5 and TRBJ2-1; 9 bases align to TRBD1. From germline, CDR1 is LGHNT and CDR2 FRNRAP. This CDR3 region has 16 residues. Trimming at V came to 5 bases and at J to 9 bases, leaving 14 bases not matched to a gene. The CDR3 DNA follows: TGTGCTAGTGGTCCTGGCCTCCGACAGGGGGGTGGTGAGCAGTTCTTC. Translated, it gives CASGPGLRQGGGEQFF.

The chain combines TRBV19 with TRBJ1-1; maybe TRBD1 (6 bases). Germline V CDR1 and CDR2: LNHDA, SQIVND (reference sequence). This CDR3 has 13 residues. Trimming stripped 5 bases from V and 1 base from J, with 8 bases between. The CDR3 reads CASSQGRNTEAFF. CDR3 bases: TGTGCCAGTAGTCAGGGGAGGAACACTGAAGCTTTCTTT.

This clone was counted only a few times. The CDR3 reads CASSGDRGTEAFF. CDR3 nucleotides: TGTGCCAGCAGTGGGGACAGGGGGACTGAAGCTTTCTTT. The chain couples TRBV2 to TRBJ1-1; 11 nucleotides agree with TRBD1. CDR1 is SNHLY and CDR2 is FYNNEI in the germline V gene. The CDR3 runs to 13 residues. Germline trimming cut 4 bases from V and 5 bases from J; bases unmatched to any gene: 0.

This clone was found a few times. This sequence joins TRBV11-1 and TRBJ2-6; D gene unclear. V was shortened by 5 bases and J by 0 bases, with 11 bases between the two germline ends. The CDR3 runs 16 residues. The germline V gene encodes CDR1 SGHAT and CDR2 FQDESV (reference sequence). The CDR3 here is CASSLTRRSGANVLTF. Here the CDR3 DNA reads TGTGCCAGCAGCCTTACCCGCCGCTCTGGGGCCAACGTCCTGACTTTC. Full variable domain (outside the CDR3, taken from reference TRBV11-1 and TRBJ2-6): EAEVAQSPRYKITEKSQAVAFWCDPISGHATLYWYRQILGQGPELLVQFQDESVVDDSQLPKDRFSAERLKGVDSTLKIQPAELGDSAMYLCASSLTRRSGANVLTFGAGSRLTVL.

The CDR3 DNA sequence: TGTGCCAGCAGCCTCAGGGGCAGCAATCAGCCCCAGCATTTT. Encoded protein: CASSLRGSNQPQHF. The chain links TRBV28 to TRBJ1-5; TRBD1 might be the D (6 bases). This CDR3 is 14 amino acids long. Germline CDR1 MDHEN, CDR2 SYDVKM. The V end was cut by 6 bases, the J end by 1 base, with 10 bases between. Filled out from reference TRBV28 and TRBJ1-5, the complete variable domain reads DVKVTQSSRYLVKRTGEKVFLECVQDMDHENMFWYRQDPGLGLRLIYFSYDVKMKEKGDIPEGYSVSREKKERFSLILESASTNQTSMYLCASSLRGSNQPQHFGDGTRLSIL.

V is TRBV28 and J is TRBJ1-4, with D possibly matching TRBD1 (5 bases). The CDR3 covers 13 residues. Trimming left V 9 bases short and J 3 bases short, with 11 bases between. Per the germline V gene, CDR1 is MDHEN and CDR2 is SYDVKM. The CDR3 nucleotides read TGTGCCAGTCAGGGTTCCCCTAATGAAAAACTGTTTTTT. This gives the protein CASQGSPNEKLFF.

The chain combines TRBV6-1 with TRBJ1-5; D uncertain. The CDR3 spans 13 residues. Trimming removed 2 bases from V and 5 bases from J, with 7 bases in between. Germline CDR1 MNHNS, CDR2 SASEGT. The CDR3 DNA is TGTGCCAGCAGTGAATCGACCTATCAGCCCCAGCATTTT. Protein product: CASSESTYQPQHF.

This clone was detected once. The J gene is TRBJ1-4, the V gene TRBV10-3, with D possibly matching TRBD1 (6 bases). The CDR3 is made up of 15 amino acids. V shed 8 bases and J shed 7 bases, with 20 bases lying between them. The V gene's germline CDR1 is ENHRY and CDR2 SYGVKD. CDR3 DNA: TGTGCCATCGGGCTAACGGCGGGGGGGCTTGAAAAACTGTTTTTT. It translates to CAIGLTAGGLEKLFF.

The chain's CDR3 is CASSRYSQGLNTEAFF. The CDR3 DNA sequence: TGTGCCAGCTCACGGTACTCACAGGGCTTGAACACTGAAGCTTTCTTT. This sequence joins TRBV18 and TRBJ1-1; D might be TRBD1 (6 bases). From germline, CDR1 is KGHSH and CDR2 LQKENI. Trimming stripped 4 bases from V and 0 bases from J, with 15 bases between. This CDR3 contains 16 residues.

This rearrangement joins TRBV12-2 to TRBJ1-1. TRBV12-2 is noted as a pseudogene. The CDR3 is 14 residues long. The CDR3 bases are TGTGCAAGTCGCAGGCAATGGGGGGAACTTGAAGCTTTCTTT. Its protein is CASRRQWGELEAFF.

V is TRBV7-2 and J is TRBJ1-1; D perhaps matches TRBD1 (5 bases). CDR1 and CDR2 from the germline V gene are SGHTA and FQGNSA. V was trimmed by 3 bases and J by 3 bases, leaving 8 bases between them. This CDR3 comprises 13 residues. As DNA, the CDR3 is TGTGCCAGCAGCTTCAGCAGGGACACTGAAGCTTTCTTT. Protein: CASSFSRDTEAFF.

The chain uses TRBV2 and TRBJ1-3; D gene uncertain. The ends were cut back, 3 bases at V and 0 bases at J, with 9 bases in the middle. The CDR3 runs 15 residues. CDR1 and CDR2 from the germline V gene are SNHLY and FYNNEI. In DNA, the CDR3 is TGTGCCAGCAGTGAGGAGTGGTCCTCTGGAAACACCATATATTTT. Translated, it gives CASSEEWSSGNTIYF.

The chain joins TRBV28 to TRBJ2-5; D may be TRBD1 (7 bases). Trimming pared 11 bases from V and 5 bases from J, leaving 18 bases between. This CDR3 contains 13 residues. Germline CDR1 reads MDHEN; CDR2 reads SYDVKM. CDR3 protein: CAGRQGGRETQYF. Here the CDR3 DNA reads TGTGCCGGCCGACAGGGAGGTAGGGAGACCCAGTACTTC.

This clone appeared a single time. The chain has TRBV4-1 and TRBJ1-2, with 9 bases aligning to TRBD1. The germline V gene has CDR1 MGHRA and CDR2 YSYEKL. The ends lost 3 bases at V and 3 bases at J; junction bases unmatched: 5. The CDR3 is 15 amino acids. The CDR3 region has the DNA TGCGCCAGCAGCCATGCACAGGGGGCCTACTATGGCTACACCTTC. Protein: CASSHAQGAYYGYTF.

The chain joins TRBV30 to TRBJ2-5; TRBD1 matches 7 bases. CDR3 length equals 15 residues. The germline V gene has CDR1 GTSNPN and CDR2 SVGIG (reference sequence). V lost 2 bases, J lost 4 bases, and 10 bases stayed unmatched. The CDR3 loop is CAWSPRQGERETQYF. CDR3 bases: TGTGCCTGGAGTCCACGACAGGGTGAGAGAGAGACCCAGTACTTC.

The table lists this clone with a count of one. The V call is TRBV5-1, the J call TRBJ2-5, with D unclear. This CDR3 comprises 14 residues. Trimming stripped 3 bases from V and 2 bases from J, with 11 bases between. Germline CDR1 and CDR2: SGHRS and YFSETQ. CDR3: CASSSAQAQETQYF. The CDR3 nucleotides are TGCGCCAGCAGCTCCGCCCAGGCACAAGAGACCCAGTACTTC.

The chain uses TRBV19 and TRBJ2-1; 10 nucleotides match TRBD2. V lost 3 bases to trimming and J lost 11 bases; unmatched junction nucleotides: 16. The CDR3 runs to 17 residues. Germline CDR1 and CDR2: LNHDA and SQIVND (reference sequence). The CDR3 DNA sequence: TGTGCCAGTAGTATCCCGCAGTTCACTAGCGGGACTGTCAAGCAGTTCTTC. Translation gives CASSIPQFTSGTVKQFF. The full variable domain, with the rest looked up from reference TRBV19 and TRBJ2-1, is DGGITQSPKYLFRKEGQNVTLSCEQNLNHDAMYWYRQDPGQGLRLIYYSQIVNDFQKGDIAEGYSVSREKKESFPLTVTSAQKNPTAFYLCASSIPQFTSGTVKQFFGPGTRLTVL.

The rearrangement joins TRBV18 to TRBJ2-1; TRBD2 agrees at 9 bases. Germline lookup yields CDR1 KGHSH and CDR2 LQKENI. V shed 3 bases and J 4 bases; nucleotides not matched to a gene: 4. CDR3 length: 15 amino acids. CDR3 residues: CASSPTTSGYNEQFF. CDR3 DNA: TGTGCCAGCTCACCTACGACTAGCGGTTACAATGAGCAGTTCTTC.